These 17 T cell receptor beta chains share one sample of origin, sequenced in a study of blood T cell repertoires in COVID-19. TCRdb's copy holds only in-frame clones and misses some; the assay was immunoSEQ multiplex PCR. The table shows under 250,000 clones, with roughly four fifths occurring only once. Source material: PBMCs or T cells enriched from blood (not recorded which). The receptor source for this set is a woman aged 60 to 75 who had recovered from COVID-19.

This clone has a handful of counts. The chain couples TRBV10-3 to TRBJ2-5; the match to TRBD1 covers 8 bases. Germline assignment: CDR1 ENHRY and CDR2 SYGVKD. There are 14 residues in the CDR3. Trimming cost V 10 bases and J 2 bases; bases outside gene matches: 9. As DNA, the CDR3 is TGTGCCACCGGAGGGGACAGGCCTCAAGAGACCCAGTACTTC. As protein: CATGGDRPQETQYF.

The chain recombines TRBV10-2 with TRBJ1-5; D gene unclear. Germline V lookup: CDR1 WSHSY, CDR2 SAAADI. Trimming stripped 7 bases from V and 2 bases from J, with 9 bases between. The CDR3 is 13 residues long. CDR3 loop: CASTREGNQPQHF. CDR3 DNA sequence: TGCGCCAGCACTAGGGAGGGCAATCAGCCCCAGCATTTT.

Remarks on this clone: At one of its ends the junction is not consistent with the germline gene, which may arise from a read error. This sequence joins TRBV10-3 and TRBJ1-1; TRBD1 aligns across 7 bases. CDR3 length equals 12 residues. CDR1 ENHRY and CDR2 SYGVKD come from the germline V gene. This chain's CDR3 is CAISEGTARVTF. In nucleotides, the CDR3 is TGTGCCATCAGTGAGGGGACAGCGAGGGTCACCTTT.

This clone has only a few counts. This chain connects TRBV27 to TRBJ1-3; no clear D gene. The germline V and J ends were trimmed by 4 bases and 2 bases, with 6 bases remaining between them. Germline CDR1 is MNHEY and CDR2 is SMNVEV (reference sequence). The CDR3 is 13 amino acids. In nucleotides, the CDR3 is TGTGCCAGCAGTTGGGGAGCTGGAAACACCATATATTTT. Translation gives CASSWGAGNTIYF.

V usage is TRBV18 and J usage is TRBJ1-3; maybe TRBD1 (5 bases). The CDR3 runs to 14 residues. The germline gives CDR1 KGHSH, CDR2 LQKENI. Trimming removed 3 bases from V and 2 bases from J, with 8 bases in between. The CDR3 DNA reads as TGTGCCAGCTCACCTCCGACAGCTGGAAACACCATATATTTT. It yields the protein CASSPPTAGNTIYF.

The chain is built from TRBV19 and TRBJ2-6, with no clear D. The V end lost 0 bases, the J end lost 1 base, and 7 bases lay between the germline ends. The V gene's germline CDR1 is LNHDA and CDR2 SQIVND (reference sequence). CDR3 length: 16 amino acids. The DNA of the CDR3 is TGTGCCAGTAGTATAGAGAGGTCTTCTGGGGCCAACGTCCTGACTTTC. Translation gives CASSIERSSGANVLTF. The complete variable domain, with remaining parts taken from reference TRBV19 and TRBJ2-6, reads DGGITQSPKYLFRKEGQNVTLSCEQNLNHDAMYWYRQDPGQGLRLIYYSQIVNDFQKGDIAEGYSVSREKKESFPLTVTSAQKNPTAFYLCASSIERSSGANVLTFGAGSRLTVL.

CDR3 protein: CASSYSSGEQYF. The CDR3 DNA sequence: TGTGCCAGCAGTTACTCGTCGGGCGAGCAGTACTTC. The chain couples TRBV6-5 to TRBJ2-7, with D hard to call. CDR3 length equals 12 residues. V was clipped by 0 bases and J by 6 bases, with 6 bases between them. Germline V gene data show CDR1 as MNHEY and CDR2 as SVGAGI.

The J gene is TRBJ2-3, the V gene TRBV4-2; D might be TRBD1 (6 bases). Per germline, CDR1 LGHNA and CDR2 YNFKEQ. Trimming cost V 0 bases and J 2 bases, with 12 bases left between them. This CDR3 comprises 16 residues. In DNA, the CDR3 is TGTGCCAGCAGCCAAGATTTAGTGGGGGCCACAGATACGCAGTATTTT. It yields the protein CASSQDLVGATDTQYF.

The chain uses TRBV11-3 and TRBJ1-1; 10 bases are shared with TRBD1. Germline CDR1 is SGHNT and CDR2 is YENEEA. V was pared by 2 bases and J by 3 bases, with 3 bases of the junction left unmatched. CDR3 length: 15 residues. DNA of the CDR3: TGTGCCAGCAGCTTAAGAGGGACAGGGGACACTGAAGCTTTCTTT. Amino acids: CASSLRGTGDTEAFF.

The V call is TRBV15, the J call TRBJ1-4; unclear D gene. Germline CDR1 and CDR2: LNHNV and YYDKDF (reference sequence). The CDR3 is made up of 17 amino acids. V shed 0 bases and J shed 0 bases, with 11 bases lying between them. CDR3 in amino acids: CATSREVASATNEKLFF. Written as DNA, the CDR3 is TGTGCCACCAGCAGAGAGGTAGCCTCGGCAACTAATGAAAAACTGTTTTTT. Drawing the rest from reference TRBV15 and TRBJ1-4, the complete variable domain is DAMVIQNPRYQVTQFGKPVTLSCSQTLNHNVMYWYQQKSSQAPKLLFHYYDKDFNNEADTPDNFQSRRPNTSFCFLDIRSPGLGDTAMYLCATSREVASATNEKLFFGSGTQLSVL.

This chain connects TRBV20-1 to TRBJ1-2; 7 nucleotides line up with TRBD1. CDR1 and CDR2 from the germline V gene are DFQATT and SNEGSKA (reference sequence). Unmatched junction bases numbered 14, after V lost 3 bases and J lost 7 bases. This CDR3 contains 15 residues. The CDR3: CSASTSGGSRSGYTF. The CDR3 DNA reads as TGCAGTGCTAGTACTTCAGGGGGATCCCGAAGTGGCTACACCTTC.

This chain connects TRBV18 to TRBJ1-3, with D possibly TRBD1 on 5 matching bases. The germline V gene has CDR1 KGHSH and CDR2 LQKENI. V lost 2 bases to trimming and J lost 0 bases, with 8 bases between them. The CDR3 totals 15 residues. The CDR3, as DNA: TGTGCCAGCTCACCAGCAGGGAACTCTGGAAACACCATATATTTT. As protein: CASSPAGNSGNTIYF.

The V gene is TRBV27, the J gene TRBJ1-3; D is ambiguous. V lost 6 bases and J lost 0, with 9 bases in between. Germline V gene sequence: CDR1 MNHEY, CDR2 SMNVEV (reference sequence). The CDR3 has 14 amino acids. The CDR3 protein is CASRLEGSGNTIYF. The DNA for the CDR3 is TGTGCCAGCAGACTAGAGGGCTCTGGAAACACCATATATTTT.

The chain recombines TRBV29-1 with TRBJ2-1; D might be TRBD2 (7 bases). The germline gives CDR1 SQVTM, CDR2 ANQGSEA. CDR3 size: 14 residues. V was clipped by 3 bases and J by 4 bases, with 13 bases between them. CDR3 sequence: CSVDRGGGYNEQFF. The DNA for the CDR3 is TGCAGCGTTGATCGGGGAGGGGGGTACAATGAGCAGTTCTTC.

This clone showed up just a few times. The chain combines TRBV3-1 (or the pseudogene TRBV3-2) with TRBJ1-2; the match to TRBD1 covers 10 bases. The V gene end was trimmed by 4 bases and the J gene end by 4 bases; junction bases not matched to a gene: 15. This CDR3 has 18 residues. Per germline, CDR1 LGHDT and CDR2 YNNKEL (reference sequence). Written as DNA, the CDR3 is TGTGCCAGCAGCCCCACCGGGACAGGGGATATGTTAATCTATGGCTACACCTTC. This gives the protein CASSPTGTGDMLIYGYTF.

The chain recombines TRBV30 with TRBJ2-1, with D perhaps TRBD2 (6 bases). Deletions cut 0 bases from V and 4 bases from J, with 19 bases between. The CDR3 is 17 amino acids. CDR1 GTSNPN and CDR2 SVGIG come from the germline V gene (reference sequence). The CDR3 sequence is CAWSVRNIGRKYNEQFF. DNA of the CDR3: TGTGCCTGGAGTGTACGAAATATCGGGAGAAAGTACAATGAGCAGTTCTTC.

V and J are TRBV3-1 (or the pseudogene TRBV3-2) and TRBJ2-1; 14 bases match TRBD2. V trimming: 0 bases; J trimming: 10 bases; junction bases outside the gene matches: 5. Germline CDR1 LGHDT, CDR2 YNNKEL (reference sequence). This CDR3 has 16 residues. The CDR3 region has the DNA TGTGCCAGCAGCCAAGAGGGACTAGCGGGAGTTCCCGAGCAGTTCTTC. Protein product: CASSQEGLAGVPEQFF.